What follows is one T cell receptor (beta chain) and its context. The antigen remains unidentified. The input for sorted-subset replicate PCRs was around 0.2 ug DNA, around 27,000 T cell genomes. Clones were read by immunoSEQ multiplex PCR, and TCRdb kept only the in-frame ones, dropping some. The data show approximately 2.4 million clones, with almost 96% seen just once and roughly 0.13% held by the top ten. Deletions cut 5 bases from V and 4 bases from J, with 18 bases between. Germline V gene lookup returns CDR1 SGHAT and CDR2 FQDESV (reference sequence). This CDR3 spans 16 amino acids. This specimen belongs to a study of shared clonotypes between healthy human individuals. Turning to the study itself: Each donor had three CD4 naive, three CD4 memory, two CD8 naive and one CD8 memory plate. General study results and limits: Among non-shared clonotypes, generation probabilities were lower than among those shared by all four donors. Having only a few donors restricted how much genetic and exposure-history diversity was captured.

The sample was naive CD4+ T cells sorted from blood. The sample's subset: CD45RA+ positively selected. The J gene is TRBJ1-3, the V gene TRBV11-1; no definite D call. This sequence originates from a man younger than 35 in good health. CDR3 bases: TGTGCCAGCAGCCCGGGCCATGGAGAGGTGGGAAACACCATATATTTT. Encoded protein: CASSPGHGEVGNTIYF.